This T cell receptor beta chain was sequenced during a study of glioma-infiltrating T cells after dendritic cell vaccination. TCRdb keeps only in-frame clones here, not all; method: immunoSEQ multiplex PCR. Altogether about 2,600 clones are present, roughly 85% being singletons, with the ten largest covering 10%. Time point in this sample: after dendritic cell vaccination, including at tumor progression/relapse. Dendritic cells derived from monocytes and pulsed with autologous tumor lysate formed the vaccine. The specimen was tumor tissue, collected after dendritic cell vaccination. The origin of this receptor is a human donor with glioblastoma.

The CDR3 sequence: CASTPGGANVLTF. The CDR3 DNA follows: TGTGCCAGCACCCCGGGAGGGGCCAACGTCCTGACTTTC. The chain is built from TRBV7-2 and TRBJ2-6, with a tentative D call TRBD2 (5 bases). The CDR3 covers 13 residues. Germline CDR1 reads SGHTA; CDR2 reads FQGNSA. Trimming removed 7 bases at V and 4 bases at J, with 8 bases between.